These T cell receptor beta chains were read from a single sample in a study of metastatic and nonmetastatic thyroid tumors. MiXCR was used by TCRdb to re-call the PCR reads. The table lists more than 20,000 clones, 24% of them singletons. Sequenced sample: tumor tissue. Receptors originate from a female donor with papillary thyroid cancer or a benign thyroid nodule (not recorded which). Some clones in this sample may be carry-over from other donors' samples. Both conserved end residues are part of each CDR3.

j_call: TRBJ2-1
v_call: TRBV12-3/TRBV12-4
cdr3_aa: CASSRGGADNEQFF

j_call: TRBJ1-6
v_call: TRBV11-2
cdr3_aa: CASSLGTGGLSPLHF

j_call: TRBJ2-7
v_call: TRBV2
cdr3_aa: CATIEWGEQYF

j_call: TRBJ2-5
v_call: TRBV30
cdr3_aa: CAWSGTGQETQYF

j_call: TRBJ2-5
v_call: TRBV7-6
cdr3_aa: CASSLVGQETQYF

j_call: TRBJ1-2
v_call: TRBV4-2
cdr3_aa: CASSQDWSDYGYTF

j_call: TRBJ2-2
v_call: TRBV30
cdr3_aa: CAWRRTGNTGELFF

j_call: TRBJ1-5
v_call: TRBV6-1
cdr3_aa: CASSDGNQPQHF

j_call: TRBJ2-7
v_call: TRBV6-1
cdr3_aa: CASSPSGPRDEQYF

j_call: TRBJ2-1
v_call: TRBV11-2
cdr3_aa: CASRQITRRENEQFF

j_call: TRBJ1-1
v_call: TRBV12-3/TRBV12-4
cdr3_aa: CASRDREAFF

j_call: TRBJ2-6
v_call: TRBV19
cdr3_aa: CASSLRAAGANVLTF

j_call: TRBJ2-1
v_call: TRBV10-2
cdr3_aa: CASSELTPYNEQFF

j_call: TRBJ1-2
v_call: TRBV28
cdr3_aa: CASDGTGGDANYGYTF

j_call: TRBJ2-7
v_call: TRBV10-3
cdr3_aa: CAISASGRSYEQYF

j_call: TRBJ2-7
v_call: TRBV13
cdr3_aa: CASSYGGQPYEQYF

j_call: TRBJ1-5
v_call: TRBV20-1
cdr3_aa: CSASRVSNQPQHF

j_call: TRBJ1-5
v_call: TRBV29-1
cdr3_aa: CSVGDRGQGQPQHF

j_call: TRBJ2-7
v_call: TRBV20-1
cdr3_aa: CSAKLAGGFNEQYF

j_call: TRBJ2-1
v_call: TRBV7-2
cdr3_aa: CASSLAAGANEQFF

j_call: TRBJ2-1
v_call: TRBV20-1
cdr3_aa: CSARTGTGGYNEQFF

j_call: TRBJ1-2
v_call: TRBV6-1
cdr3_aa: CASSEGNNYGYTF

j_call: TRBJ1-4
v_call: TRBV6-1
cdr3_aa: CASSLGQGNEKLFF

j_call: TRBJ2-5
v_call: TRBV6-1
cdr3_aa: CASQSGETQYF

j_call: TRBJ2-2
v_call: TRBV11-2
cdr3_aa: CASSRVGGAKNTGELFF

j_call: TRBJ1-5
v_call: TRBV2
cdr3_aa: CSSSEAHRGYGQPQHF

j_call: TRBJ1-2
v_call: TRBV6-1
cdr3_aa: CASSPGGRNYGYTF

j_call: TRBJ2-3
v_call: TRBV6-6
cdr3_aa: CASSYVHATDTQYF

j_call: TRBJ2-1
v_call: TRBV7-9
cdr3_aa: CASSSPRPSGYNEQFF

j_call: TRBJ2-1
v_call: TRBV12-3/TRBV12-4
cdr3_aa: CASTRGLAGLYNEQFF

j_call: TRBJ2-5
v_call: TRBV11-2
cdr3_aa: CASSLSQRETQYF

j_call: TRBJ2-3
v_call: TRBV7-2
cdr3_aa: CASSTGRIKDTQYF

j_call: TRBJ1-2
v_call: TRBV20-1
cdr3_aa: CSAEWGQGAIDGYTF

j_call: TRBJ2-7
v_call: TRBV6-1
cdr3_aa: CATHLDREGSYEQYF

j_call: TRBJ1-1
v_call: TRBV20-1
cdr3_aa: CSARDRRDTEAFF

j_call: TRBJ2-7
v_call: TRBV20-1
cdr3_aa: CSARDRTSGIREQYF

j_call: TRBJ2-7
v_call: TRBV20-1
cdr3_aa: CSARASRASDIDEQYF

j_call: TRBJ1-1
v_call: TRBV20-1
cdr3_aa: CSASKGQRNTEAFF

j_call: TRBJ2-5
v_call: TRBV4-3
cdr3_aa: CASSQGGAGGQETQYF

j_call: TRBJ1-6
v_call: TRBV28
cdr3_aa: CASSSTSQGFNNSPLHF

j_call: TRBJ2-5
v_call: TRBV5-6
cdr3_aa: CASSYTRAGTQYF

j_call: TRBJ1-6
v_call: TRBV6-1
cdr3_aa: CASSERSRGLYNSPLHF

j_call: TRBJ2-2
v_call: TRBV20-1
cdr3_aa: CSAIRDLGTGELFF

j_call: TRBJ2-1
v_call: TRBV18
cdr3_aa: CASSPSVGEQFF

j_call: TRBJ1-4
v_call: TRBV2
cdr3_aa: CASRRGQGEEKLFF

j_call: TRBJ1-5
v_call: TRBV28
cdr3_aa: CVSTLARGPQPQHF

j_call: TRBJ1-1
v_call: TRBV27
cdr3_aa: CASTDPGQGTEAFF

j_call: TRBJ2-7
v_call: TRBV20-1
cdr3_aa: CSAGGQGNPTFSYEQYF

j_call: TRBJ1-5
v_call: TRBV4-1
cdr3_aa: CASSQRGGSNQPQHF

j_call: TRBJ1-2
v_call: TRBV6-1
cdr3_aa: CASSPQGAGGYTF

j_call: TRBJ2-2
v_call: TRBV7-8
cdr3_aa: CASSLGTVNTGELFF

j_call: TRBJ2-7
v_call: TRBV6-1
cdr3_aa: CASRGTGLYEQYF

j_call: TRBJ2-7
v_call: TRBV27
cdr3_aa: CASSLSGSGGSFYEQYF

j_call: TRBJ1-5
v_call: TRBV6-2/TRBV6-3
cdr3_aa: CASKSGTGVYGPQHF

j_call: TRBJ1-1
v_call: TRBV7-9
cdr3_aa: CASSLVGGEAFF

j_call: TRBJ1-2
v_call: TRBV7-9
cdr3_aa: CASSVAGQSYGYTF

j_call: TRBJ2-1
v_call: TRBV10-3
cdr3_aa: CAISRTSGTDEQFF

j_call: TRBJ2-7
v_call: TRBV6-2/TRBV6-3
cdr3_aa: CASSYSGWPEHYF